Listed below are T cell receptor beta chains from one sample, sequenced in a study of cytomegalovirus exposure and HLA in healthy donors. Assay: immunoSEQ multiplex PCR; the TCRdb copy retains only in-frame clones and omits some. The data hold approximately 150,000 clones, with 60% to 85% observed a single time. Sequencing used PBMCs. Every receptor here comes from a man aged 35 to 55 in good health and CMV-seropositive. The CDR3 runs from the conserved cysteine through the conserved F or W. Each record gives: clone size, D gene, J gene, V gene, CDR3 protein, CDR3 DNA. The D gene is left open where the match is weak. A clone size is listed for some rows: how often the clone was seen (once, few, many), or a class if it is expanded.

>-|-|TRBJ2-3|TRBV5-1
CASSFGDTQYF
TGCGCCAGCAGTTTCGGAGATACGCAGTATTTT
>-|TRBD2|TRBJ2-3|TRBV5-4
CASSPGTNLADTQYF
TGTGCCAGCAGCCCAGGGACTAATCTGGCAGATACGCAGTATTTT
>few|-|TRBJ1-2|TRBV7-2
CASIPQPLGGNYGYTF
TGTGCCAGCATCCCTCAACCCTTGGGGGGGAACTATGGCTACACCTTC
>once|-|TRBJ1-2|TRBV14
CASSQGQVGYTF
TGTGCCAGCAGCCAAGGGCAGGTCGGCTACACCTTC
>few|-|TRBJ1-2|TRBV5-5
CASSQRGNYGYTF
TGTGCCAGCAGCCAAAGGGGAAACTATGGCTACACCTTC
>-|-|TRBJ2-6|TRBV5-5
CASSTQGPGANVLTF
TGTGCCAGCAGCACACAGGGTCCTGGGGCCAACGTCCTGACTTTC
>-|-|TRBJ2-1|TRBV25-1
CASSEAGVYNEQFF
TGTGCCAGCAGTGAGGCAGGGGTTTACAATGAGCAGTTCTTC
>-|-|TRBJ2-1|TRBV5-6
CASSVPSNSYNEQFF
TGTGCCAGCAGCGTTCCTAGCAACTCCTACAATGAGCAGTTCTTC
>-|TRBD1|TRBJ1-2|TRBV9
CASSVDWTGANGYTF
TGTGCCAGCAGCGTAGATTGGACAGGGGCGAATGGCTACACCTTC
>-|TRBD2|TRBJ2-6|TRBV2
CASKGLAGAGANVLTF
TGTGCCAGCAAGGGACTAGCGGGAGCTGGGGCCAACGTCCTGACTTTC
>-|-|TRBJ2-7|TRBV11-2
CASSFGQTYEQYF
TGTGCCAGCAGCTTCGGACAGACCTACGAGCAGTACTTC
>-|TRBD1|TRBJ1-1|TRBV7-3
CASSQGQGQAFF
TGTGCCAGCAGCCAAGGACAGGGGCAAGCTTTCTTT
>-|-|TRBJ2-5|TRBV5-5
CASSLTAVPIETQYF
TGTGCCAGCAGCTTGACAGCGGTTCCAATCGAGACCCAGTACTTC